The 13 T cell receptor beta chains below were found in one sample sequenced in a study of blood T cell repertoires in COVID-19. Repertoires were generated with immunoSEQ multiplex PCR, while TCRdb's copy carries only in-frame clones and drops some. The repertoire has approximately 11,000 clones, less than 90% of them found once; the top ten carry 12%. The sequencing input was peripheral blood. These receptors all come from a human donor in a cohort sampled during active COVID-19.

The chain uses TRBV3-1 (or the pseudogene TRBV3-2) and TRBJ2-2; D may be TRBD1 (6 bases). The CDR3 loop spans 18 amino acids. Germline V lookup: CDR1 LGHDT, CDR2 YNNKEL (reference sequence). Trimming stripped 0 bases from V and 5 bases from J, with 19 bases between. The CDR3 region is CASSQEALDSPSTGELFF. CDR3 coding DNA: TGTGCCAGCAGCCAAGAAGCCCTGGACAGTCCTTCAACCGGGGAGCTGTTTTTT.

This clone came up once. The V gene is TRBV28, the J gene TRBJ2-5; D possibly corresponds to TRBD2 (5 bases). V was clipped by 6 bases and J by 7 bases, with 18 bases between them. The CDR3 contains 14 residues. Germline V CDR1 and CDR2: MDHEN, SYDVKM. The CDR3, as DNA: TGTGCCAGCAGCATAACCGGGGTCGACGGGACCCAGTACTTC. Its protein is CASSITGVDGTQYF.

CDR3 coding DNA: TGTGCCAGTAGTATAAACTCGGGACAACACAATGAGCAGTTCTTC. Encoded protein: CASSINSGQHNEQFF. The V and J genes are TRBV19 and TRBJ2-1; D perhaps matches TRBD1 (6 bases). V was cut by 2 bases and J by 5 bases, with 13 bases left in between. Looked up from germline, CDR1 is LNHDA and CDR2 is SQIVND (reference sequence). CDR3 size: 15 residues.

The chain links TRBV11-2 to TRBJ2-3; D gene unclear. This CDR3 is built from 12 residues. The V end was cut by 8 bases, the J end by 5 bases, with 11 bases between. From germline, CDR1 is SGHAT and CDR2 FQNNGV. The CDR3 DNA follows: TGTGCCAGCTACTCGGTCGAAGATACGCAGTATTTT. This sequence encodes CASYSVEDTQYF.

This clone turned up a few times. The chain carries TRBV2 and TRBJ2-2, with 7 bases fitting TRBD1. V shed 7 bases and J 6 bases; nucleotides not matched to a gene: 5. Germline CDR1 reads SNHLY; CDR2 reads FYNNEI. The CDR3 is 13 amino acids. The CDR3 here is CASNLQGAGELFF. The CDR3 DNA reads TGTGCCAGCAATCTCCAGGGGGCCGGGGAGCTGTTTTTT.

The chain couples TRBV7-8 to TRBJ2-7; 8 bases fit TRBD1. The CDR3 is made up of 17 amino acids. With 2 bases clipped from V and 3 bases from J, the junction kept 12 bases outside the gene matches. Germline CDR1 is SGHVS and CDR2 is FQNEAQ. The CDR3 loop is CASSLPTTGAIHYEQYF. DNA of the CDR3: TGTGCCAGCAGCTTACCCACGACAGGGGCGATCCACTACGAGCAGTACTTC.

CDR3 DNA sequence: TGTGCCAGCTACGGACAGGGGCCAGATACGCAGTATTTT. Encoded protein: CASYGQGPDTQYF. The V and J genes are TRBV28 and TRBJ2-3; 9 positions match TRBD1. The ends lost 8 bases at V and 4 bases at J; junction bases unmatched: 4. CDR1 and CDR2 from the germline V gene are MDHEN and SYDVKM. The CDR3 sequence is 13 residues long.

This clone was seen just once. The chain recombines TRBV7-2 with TRBJ2-7; no reliable D call. Germline CDR1 and CDR2: SGHTA and FQGNSA. CDR3 length: 14 amino acids. V dropped 5 bases and J dropped 6 bases, with 17 bases sitting between them. The CDR3 nucleotides read TGTGCCAGCAGCCAAAATGTCGGTCCGAGCGAGCAGTACTTC. Translation gives CASSQNVGPSEQYF.

The rearrangement uses TRBV6-6 and TRBJ2-2, with TRBD2 as a possible D gene (6 bases). This CDR3 is 14 amino acids long. Between the trimmed V and J ends, which lost 6 bases and 4 bases, there was a span of 12 bases. Germline V gene sequence: CDR1 MNHNY, CDR2 SVGAGI (reference sequence). CDR3 nucleotide sequence: TGTGCCAGCAGAGGGGACTCCCTCACCGGGGAGCTGTTTTTT. This gives the protein CASRGDSLTGELFF.

V usage is TRBV30 and J usage is TRBJ1-3; D possibly corresponds to TRBD1 (6 bases). This CDR3 contains 15 residues. With 2 bases removed from V and 0 bases from J, the gap between germline ends came to 11 bases. From germline, CDR1 is GTSNPN and CDR2 SVGIG (reference sequence). The CDR3 loop reads CAWSRTASSGNTIYF. The CDR3 DNA sequence: TGTGCCTGGAGTCGGACAGCTTCCTCTGGAAACACCATATATTTT. The whole variable domain, filled in from reference TRBV30 and TRBJ1-3, reads SQTIHQWPATLVQPVGSPLSLECTVEGTSNPNLYWYRQAAGRGLQLLFYSVGIGQISSEVPQNLSASRPQDRQFILSSKKLLLSDSGFYLCAWSRTASSGNTIYFGEGSWLTVV.

The genes are TRBV12-3 or TRBV12-4 and TRBJ2-1; 8 bases match TRBD1. The CDR3 consists of 13 residues. J lost 10 bases, V lost 3 bases, and 5 bases had no gene match. CDR3 residues: CASSFGQGWEQFF. The CDR3 bases are TGTGCCAGCAGTTTTGGACAGGGCTGGGAGCAGTTCTTC.

This chain connects TRBV19 to TRBJ1-5; D is possibly TRBD1 (5 bases). Per the germline V gene, CDR1 is LNHDA and CDR2 is SQIVND (reference sequence). CDR3 size: 14 residues. V was trimmed by 3 bases and J by 1 base, leaving 7 bases between them. CDR3 nucleotide sequence: TGTGCCAGTAGTATCGGGGGAAGCAATCAGCCCCAGCATTTT. Amino acid sequence: CASSIGGSNQPQHF.

The CDR3, as DNA: TGTGCCAGCAGTGTCAAGGCTAGCGGGAGTGGGGAGCAGTATTTT. Its protein product is CASSVKASGSGEQYF. This chain connects TRBV6-4 to TRBJ2-3, with TRBD2 matching over 10 bases. V lost 4 bases and J lost 11; bases outside the gene matches: 12. This CDR3 contains 15 residues. From germline, CDR1 is MRHNA and CDR2 SNTAGT.